This T cell receptor (beta chain) is from a study of blood T cells in healthy people across ages. Combining a sample-barcoded 5' primer with a J-beta primer mix, a second PCR ran for about 7 to 12 cycles. In TCRdb, the 5' RACE reads were re-called with MiXCR into one record per CDR3 protein. The repertoire includes approximately 780,000 distinct CDR3 sequences, 20% to 30% of them detected once, and less than 3.5% sits in the top ten. The sample also formed part of further work on T cells of mothers and their children.

This TCR derives from a boy younger than 18 in good health. Specimen: blood.

CDR3 sequence (DNA): TGTGCCAGCAGTCCTCGGCGGGGCCCATCCCAAGAGACCCAGTACTTC. This encodes CASSPRRGPSQETQYF. The genes are TRBV2 and TRBJ2-5; possible D gene TRBD2, 6 bases. The CDR3 runs to 16 residues. Germline V gives CDR1 SNHLY, CDR2 FYNNEI. Trimming took 5 bases from V and 1 from J, leaving 17 bases between them.